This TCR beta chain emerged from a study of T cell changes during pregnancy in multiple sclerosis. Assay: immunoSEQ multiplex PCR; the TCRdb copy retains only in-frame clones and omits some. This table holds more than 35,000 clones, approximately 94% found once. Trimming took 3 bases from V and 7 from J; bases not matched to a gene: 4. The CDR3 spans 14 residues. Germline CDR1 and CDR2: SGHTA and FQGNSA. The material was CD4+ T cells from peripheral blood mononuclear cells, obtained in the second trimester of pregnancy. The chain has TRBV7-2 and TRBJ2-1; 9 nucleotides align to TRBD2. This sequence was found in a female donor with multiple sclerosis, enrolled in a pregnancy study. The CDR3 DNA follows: TGTGCCAGCAGCTTGGGACTAGCCTTTAATGAGCAGTTCTTC. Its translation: CASSLGLAFNEQFF.